This TCR beta chain appears in the sequencing data of a study of shared clonotypes between healthy human individuals (TCRdb year 2020). For the wider study: Two women and a few men aged 18 to 49 years were included in the cohort. Blood TCR repertoires of about five healthy adults were deeply sequenced to estimate repertoire size and the extent of clonotype sharing between individuals. To increase sequencing depth and limit assay-specific biases, TCR repertoire library preparation and sequencing were carried out by different laboratories using diverse techniques. Leukapheresis yielded between about 0.94 and 8.9 billion PBMCs per donor. The paper's findings and limits, for the study overall: The genetic and exposure-history diversity represented was limited by the small number of donors. Only blood was sampled, and tissue TCR repertoires likely differ from those in blood. Based on pairwise subsampling, the degree of clonotype sharing among donors was expected to be affected by sequencing depth.

The donors were healthy, HIV-negative adults who had no recently reported acute infections or vaccinations. Only Caucasian adults living in Nashville, Tennessee, USA were represented among the donors. For unsorted samples, 90 million or so PBMCs were counted and genomic DNA was extracted with the QIAamp DNA Blood Mini kit. Blood was obtained by leukapheresis, after which PBMCs were separated by Ficoll-Histopaque density gradient centrifugation and cryopreserved in liquid nitrogen vapor phase. A word on this clone: This clone's antigen is unknown. The record has no base qualities; no much larger clone is one base away.

The germline V gene gives CDR1 as KGHSH and CDR2 as LQKENI. The CDR3 sequence holds 16 residues, the cysteine and phenylalanine included. Of the read, only the CDR3 DNA is kept; its 48 bases are in frame from base 1. Trimming removed 1 base from V and 0 bases from J; the gene matches leave 5 bases unexplained. TCR CDR3 regions were amplified from genomic DNA by multiplex PCR using the deep immunoSEQ assay. Genomic DNA extracted from each cell subset was distributed evenly over all wells of several immunoSEQ 96-well plates, and each plate served as one replicate. Each replicate PCR for unsorted PBMC received approximately 300 ng genomic DNA, equal to approximately 30,000 T cell genomes. Ten immunoSEQ deep assay plates were used to sequence unsorted PBMC genomic DNA. The purified libraries were quantified using a Qubit 3.0 fluorometer, sized with a Bioanalyzer 2100, and then quantified again using the KAPA Library Quantification kit. Every immunoSEQ 96-well plate was sequenced on a dedicated single-read 150-cycle Illumina NextSeq 550 flow cell. Per the original workflow: The immunoSEQ output contained only junctional sequences without quality scores, so filtering could not match that applied to full-length reads. To assign V/J genes and CDR3, sequences were annotated using PyIR, a Python wrapper for IgBLAST v1.9, with IMGT germline references. Reads were removed for weak V/J assignments (E-value above 1e-6), missing CDR3, stop codons, out-of-frame junctions, or ambiguous translated residues. V3J clonotypes were defined as sequences sharing the same inferred V gene, J gene, and CDR3 amino acid sequence. To compute the percentage overlap between repertoires, the number of shared unique clonotypes was divided by the size of the smaller repertoire. RTK rarefaction, the Chao1 estimator, and Recon v2.1 estimates of unobserved clonotypes were used to assess repertoire richness. This immuneACCESS table, as held by TCRdb, lists in-frame sequences with V and J called but not all clones. Of the missing ones, under half trace to an unresolved V gene in checked studies; the others have no known cause. V and J calls and clone size are those listed in that table; D and trimming were worked out from the DNA. The sample data list about 490,000 clones, and roughly 80% of these were observed just once. Roughly 13% of the sample is held by the ten biggest clonotypes.

The sequence links TRBV18 to TRBJ2-7, with TRBD2 identical over 8 junction bases. Sequencing used PBMCs. The TCR was taken from a woman in her 40s in good health. Some clones in this sample may be carry-over from other donors' samples. CDR3 reads: CASSPLTSGSSYEQYF. The base sequence is TGTGCCAGCTCACCACTTACCAGCGGGAGCTCCTACGAGCAGTACTTC.